These 7 T cell receptor beta chains were all obtained from the same sample, sequenced in a study of T-cell memory formation after mild COVID-19. TCRdb itself ran the 5' RACE reads through MiXCR, one entry per CDR3 protein. The sample lists about 400,000 distinct CDR3 sequences, about 22% occurring once. Sequences were obtained from PBMCs or a T cell subset sorted from them (not recorded which). The receptors stem from an adult woman who had mild COVID-19 (a few samples of this study predate the infection). Cell type and time point are not known.

This clonotype was detected ten times or more. The chain is built from TRBV4-3 and TRBJ1-1, with 9 bases matching TRBD1. CDR1 and CDR2 from the germline V gene are LGHNA and YSLEER. Trimming at V came to 3 bases and at J to 11 bases, leaving 16 bases not matched to a gene. This CDR3 is 16 amino acids long. CDR3 DNA: TGCGCCAGCAGCCAGGGATCGGGACAGGGCGCGAGAGGGGCTTTCTTT. This codes for CASSQGSGQGARGAFF.

The chain combines TRBV15 with TRBJ2-6, with D tentatively TRBD1 (6 bases). The CDR3 runs 15 residues. Germline V gene data show CDR1 as LNHNV and CDR2 as YYDKDF (reference sequence). V lost 5 bases to trimming and J lost 0 bases, with 8 bases between them. The CDR3, as DNA: TGTGCCACCAGCGGGGGCTTCTCTGGGGCCAACGTCCTGACTTTC. Translation: CATSGGFSGANVLTF.

This clonotype has just a few counts. V and J are TRBV5-6 and TRBJ2-5; 9 nucleotides match TRBD1. V dropped 4 bases and J dropped 3; count of bases not matched to a gene: 4. CDR3 length: 14 residues. Per the germline V gene, CDR1 is SGHDT and CDR2 is YYEEEE. CDR3 in DNA: TGTGCCAGCAGCGCTACAGGGGGCGAAGAGACCCAGTACTTC. Protein: CASSATGGEETQYF.

Ten or more counts support this clonotype. The chain links TRBV5-1 to TRBJ2-3; 9 bases are a match to TRBD1. Unmatched junction bases numbered 2, after V lost 7 bases and J lost 2 bases. The CDR3 has 13 residues. From germline, CDR1 is SGHRS and CDR2 YFSETQ. The DNA for the CDR3 is TGCGCCAGCGGACAGGGGTCCACAGATACGCAGTATTTT. This gives the protein CASGQGSTDTQYF.

This clonotype was picked up a small number of times. This chain connects TRBV7-2 to TRBJ1-5; 8 nucleotides line up with TRBD1. The CDR3 is 15 amino acids. V lost 4 bases, J lost 7 bases, and 9 bases stayed unmatched. Germline lookup yields CDR1 SGHTA and CDR2 FQGNSA. The chain's CDR3 is CASSSQTGVEQPQHF. The DNA for the CDR3 is TGTGCCAGCAGCTCGCAGACAGGGGTGGAGCAGCCCCAGCATTTT.

This clonotype was picked up a small number of times. The J gene is TRBJ1-2, the V gene TRBV7-9, with no clear D. The CDR3 extends over 14 amino acids. Germline V gene data show CDR1 as SEHNR and CDR2 as FQNEAQ (reference sequence). The V gene lost 1 base and the J gene lost 3 bases, with 9 bases spanning the gap. CDR3 nucleotides: TGTGCCAGCAGCTTAGAGGTTGAGGACTATGGCTACACCTTC. Its translation is CASSLEVEDYGYTF.

The chain uses TRBV20-1 and TRBJ2-1; D may correspond to TRBD1 or TRBD2 (6 bases each). V lost 0 bases to trimming and J lost 9 bases, with 21 bases between them. Germline CDR1 DFQATT, CDR2 SNEGSKA (reference sequence). CDR3 size: 16 residues. CDR3 sequence: CSARDRGRGDTSEQFF. CDR3 bases: TGCAGTGCTAGAGATCGGGGGCGCGGAGACACGAGTGAGCAGTTCTTC.